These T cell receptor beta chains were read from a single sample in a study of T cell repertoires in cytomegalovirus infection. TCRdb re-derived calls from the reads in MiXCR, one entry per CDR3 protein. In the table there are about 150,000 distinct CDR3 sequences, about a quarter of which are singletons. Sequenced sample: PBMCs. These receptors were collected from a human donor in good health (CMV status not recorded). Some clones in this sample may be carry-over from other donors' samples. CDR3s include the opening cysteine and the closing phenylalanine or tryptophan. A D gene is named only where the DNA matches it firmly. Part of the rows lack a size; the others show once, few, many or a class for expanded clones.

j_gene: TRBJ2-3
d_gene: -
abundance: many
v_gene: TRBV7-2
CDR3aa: CASSRRRVSTDTQYF
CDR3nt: TGTGCCAGCAGCAGACGCCGCGTATCCACAGATACGCAGTATTTT

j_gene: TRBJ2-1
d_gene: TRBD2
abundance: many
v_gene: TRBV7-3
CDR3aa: CASSDSGSSYNEQFF
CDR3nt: TGTGCCAGCAGCGATAGCGGGAGTTCCTACAATGAGCAGTTCTTC

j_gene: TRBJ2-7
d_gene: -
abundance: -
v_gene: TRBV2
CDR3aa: CASRGQYYEQYF
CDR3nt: TGTGCCAGCAGAGGACAGTACTACGAGCAGTACTTC

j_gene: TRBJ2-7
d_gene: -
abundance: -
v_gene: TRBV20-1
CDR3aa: CSARGGGGQMRYEQYF
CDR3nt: TGCAGTGCTAGGGGCGGAGGGGGCCAGATGCGGTACGAGCAGTACTTC

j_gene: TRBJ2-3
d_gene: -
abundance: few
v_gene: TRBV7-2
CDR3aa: CASSSPWGGQTDTQYF
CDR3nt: TGTGCCAGCAGCTCCCCGTGGGGGGGCCAGACAGATACGCAGTATTTT

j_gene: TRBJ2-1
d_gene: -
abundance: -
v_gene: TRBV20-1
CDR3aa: CSGRGHNEQFF
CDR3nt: TGCAGTGGTCGGGGGCATAATGAGCAGTTCTTC

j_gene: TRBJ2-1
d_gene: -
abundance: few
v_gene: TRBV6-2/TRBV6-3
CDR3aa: CASSSFYNEQFF
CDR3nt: TGTGCCAGCAGTTCATTTTACAATGAGCAGTTCTTC

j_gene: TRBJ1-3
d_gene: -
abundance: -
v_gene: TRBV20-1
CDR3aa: CSARWQASGNTIYF
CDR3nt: TGCAGTGCTAGGTGGCAGGCCTCTGGAAACACCATATATTTT

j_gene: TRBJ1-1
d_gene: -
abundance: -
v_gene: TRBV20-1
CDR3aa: CSAQRPGVPMNTEAFF
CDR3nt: TGCAGTGCCCAACGACCGGGAGTACCCATGAACACTGAAGCTTTCTTT

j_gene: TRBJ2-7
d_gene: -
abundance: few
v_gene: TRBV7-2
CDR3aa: CASSLERPYEQYF
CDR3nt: TGTGCCAGCAGCTTAGAACGCCCCTACGAGCAGTACTTC

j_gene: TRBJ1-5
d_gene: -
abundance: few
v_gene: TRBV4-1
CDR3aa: CASSQDSGGYQPQHF
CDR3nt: TGCGCCAGCAGCCAAGACTCCGGGGGGTATCAGCCCCAGCATTTT

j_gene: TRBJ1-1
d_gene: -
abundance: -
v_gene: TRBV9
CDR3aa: CASSVEGLANTEAFF
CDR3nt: TGTGCCAGCAGCGTAGAGGGCCTGGCGAACACTGAAGCTTTCTTT

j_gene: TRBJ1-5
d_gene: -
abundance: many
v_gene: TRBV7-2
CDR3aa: CASSLTDLSNQPQHF
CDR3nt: TGTGCCAGCAGCTTAACGGACTTAAGCAATCAGCCCCAGCATTTT

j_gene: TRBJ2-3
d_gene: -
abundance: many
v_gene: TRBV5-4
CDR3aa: CASSFDLIGTDTQYF
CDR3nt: TGTGCCAGCAGCTTCGACCTTATAGGCACAGATACGCAGTATTTT

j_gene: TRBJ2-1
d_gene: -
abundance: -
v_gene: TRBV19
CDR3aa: CASKEGDVYNEQFF
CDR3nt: TGTGCCAGTAAGGAGGGAGACGTCTACAATGAGCAGTTCTTC

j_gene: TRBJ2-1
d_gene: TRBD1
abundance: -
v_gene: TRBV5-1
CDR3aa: CAIPGQGAYEQFF
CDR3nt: TGCGCCATCCCGGGACAGGGGGCCTATGAGCAGTTCTTC

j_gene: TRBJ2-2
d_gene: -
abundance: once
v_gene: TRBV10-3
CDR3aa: CAISESPGITGELFF
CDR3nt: TGTGCCATCAGTGAGTCACCGGGGATCACCGGGGAGCTGTTTTTT

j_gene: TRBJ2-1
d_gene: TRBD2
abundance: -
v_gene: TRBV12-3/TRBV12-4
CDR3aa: CASRETSGDILYEQFF
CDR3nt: TGTGCCAGCAGGGAAACTAGCGGGGATATTTTATATGAGCAGTTCTTC

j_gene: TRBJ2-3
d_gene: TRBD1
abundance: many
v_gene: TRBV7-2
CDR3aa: CASSLDGTGGSTDTQYF
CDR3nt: TGTGCCAGCAGCTTAGATGGGACAGGGGGAAGCACAGATACGCAGTATTTT

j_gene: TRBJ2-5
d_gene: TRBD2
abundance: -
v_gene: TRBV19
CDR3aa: CASRMLGTSGGLNF
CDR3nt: TGTGCCAGTAGGATGCTCGGGACTAGCGGGGGGCTAAACTTC

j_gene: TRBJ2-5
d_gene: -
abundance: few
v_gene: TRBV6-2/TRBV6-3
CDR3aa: CASSYSMETQYF
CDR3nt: TGTGCCAGCAGTTACTCGATGGAGACCCAGTACTTC

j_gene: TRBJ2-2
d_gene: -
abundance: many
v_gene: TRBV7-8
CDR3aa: CASSARWGGMGTGELFF
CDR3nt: TGTGCCAGCAGCGCCCGCTGGGGAGGCATGGGCACCGGGGAGCTGTTTTTT

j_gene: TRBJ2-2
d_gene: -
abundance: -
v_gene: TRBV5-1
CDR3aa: CASSFGPNTGELFF
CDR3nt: TGCGCCAGCAGCTTTGGGCCGAACACCGGGGAGCTGTTTTTT

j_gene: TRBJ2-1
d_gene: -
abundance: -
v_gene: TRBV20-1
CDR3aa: CSASFGGAFNEQFF
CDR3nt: TGCAGTGCTAGTTTCGGGGGCGCCTTCAATGAGCAGTTCTTC

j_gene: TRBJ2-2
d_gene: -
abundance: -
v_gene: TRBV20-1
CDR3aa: CSARDFGPTTNTGELFF
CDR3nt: TGCAGTGCTAGAGACTTCGGACCGACGACGAACACCGGGGAGCTGTTTTTT

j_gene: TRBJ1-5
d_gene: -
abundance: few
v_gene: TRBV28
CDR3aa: CASSPYTEPQHF
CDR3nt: TGTGCCAGCAGCCCGTATACGGAGCCCCAGCATTTT

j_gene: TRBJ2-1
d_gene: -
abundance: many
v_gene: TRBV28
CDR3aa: CASSKQWTENNEQFF
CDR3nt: TGTGCCAGCAGCAAACAATGGACAGAAAACAATGAGCAGTTCTTC

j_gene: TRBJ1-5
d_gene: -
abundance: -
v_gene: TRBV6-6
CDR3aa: CASSYSSPGKTLYSNQPQHF
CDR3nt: TGTGCCAGCAGTTACTCGAGTCCAGGGAAAACGCTATATAGCAATCAGCCCCAGCATTTT

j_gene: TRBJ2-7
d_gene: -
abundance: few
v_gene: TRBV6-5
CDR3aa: CASSTQRGREEPYEQYF
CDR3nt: TGTGCCAGCAGCACCCAAAGGGGCCGGGAAGAACCCTACGAGCAGTACTTC

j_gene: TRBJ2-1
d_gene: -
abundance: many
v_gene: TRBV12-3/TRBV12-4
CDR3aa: CASSLYSELYNEQFF
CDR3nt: TGTGCCAGCAGTTTATATAGCGAGTTGTACAATGAGCAGTTCTTC

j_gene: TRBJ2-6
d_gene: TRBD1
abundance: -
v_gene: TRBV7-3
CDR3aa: CASGQDGANVLTF
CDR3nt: TGTGCCAGCGGACAGGATGGGGCCAACGTCCTGACTTTC

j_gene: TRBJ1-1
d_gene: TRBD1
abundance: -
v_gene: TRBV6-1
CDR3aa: CASSLRGQGRSSNTEAFF
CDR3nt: TGTGCCAGCAGTCTCCGAGGACAGGGTAGGTCCTCGAACACTGAAGCTTTCTTT

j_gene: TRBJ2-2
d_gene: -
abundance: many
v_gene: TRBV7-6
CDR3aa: CASSHGEGATGELFF
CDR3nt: TGTGCCAGCTCCCACGGGGAAGGGGCCACCGGGGAGCTGTTTTTT

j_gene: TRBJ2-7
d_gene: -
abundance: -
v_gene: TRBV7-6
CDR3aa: CASSSQTAHF
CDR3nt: TGTGCCAGCAGCTCCCAGACAGCCCACTTC

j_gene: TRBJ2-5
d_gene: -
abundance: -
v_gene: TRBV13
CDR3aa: CASSLGFRLQETQYF
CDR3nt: TGTGCCAGCAGCTTAGGCTTCAGGCTCCAAGAGACCCAGTACTTC

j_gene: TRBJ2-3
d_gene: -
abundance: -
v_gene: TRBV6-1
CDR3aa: CASSEIGGTDTQYF
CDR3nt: TGTGCCAGCAGTGAAATCGGAGGGACAGATACGCAGTATTTT

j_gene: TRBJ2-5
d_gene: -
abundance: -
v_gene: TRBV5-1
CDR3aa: CASSLGPGSEENQYF
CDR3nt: TGCGCCAGCAGCTTGGGCCCCGGGAGCGAAGAGAACCAGTACTTC

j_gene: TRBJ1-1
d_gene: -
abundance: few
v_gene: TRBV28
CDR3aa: CASTPGQNTEAFF
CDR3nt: TGTGCCAGCACCCCGGGACAAAACACTGAAGCTTTCTTT

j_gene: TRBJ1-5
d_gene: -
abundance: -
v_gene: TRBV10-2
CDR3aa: CASSSGTLQPQHF
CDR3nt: TGCGCCAGCAGTTCCGGGACGCTTCAGCCCCAGCATTTT

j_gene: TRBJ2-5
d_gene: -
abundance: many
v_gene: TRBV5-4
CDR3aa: CASSLGRQETQYF
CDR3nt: TGTGCCAGCAGCTTAGGCCGCCAAGAGACCCAGTACTTC

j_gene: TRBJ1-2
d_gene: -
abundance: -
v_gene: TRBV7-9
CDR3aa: CASSSALSSGYTF
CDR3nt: TGTGCCAGCAGCTCGGCGTTATCGAGTGGCTACACCTTC

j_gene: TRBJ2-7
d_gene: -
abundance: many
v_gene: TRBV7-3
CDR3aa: CASSLHTSEGREQYF
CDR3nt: TGTGCCAGCAGCTTGCACACGTCGGAGGGTCGCGAGCAGTACTTC

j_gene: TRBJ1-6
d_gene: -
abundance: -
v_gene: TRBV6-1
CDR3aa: CASSANSPLHF
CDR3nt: TGTGCCAGCAGTGCGAATTCACCCCTCCACTTT

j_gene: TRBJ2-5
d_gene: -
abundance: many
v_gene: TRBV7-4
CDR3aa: CASSLEASAAETQYF
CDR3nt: TGTGCCAGCAGCTTAGAAGCTAGCGCGGCAGAGACCCAGTACTTC

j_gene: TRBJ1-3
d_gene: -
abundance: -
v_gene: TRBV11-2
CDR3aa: CASSLGEGNTIYF
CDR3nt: TGTGCCAGCAGCTTAGGAGAAGGGAACACCATATATTTT

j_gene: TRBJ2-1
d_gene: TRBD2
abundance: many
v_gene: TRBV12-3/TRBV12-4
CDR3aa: CASSLGSLAHNEQFF
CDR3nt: TGTGCCAGCAGTTTAGGCTCACTAGCGCACAATGAGCAGTTCTTC

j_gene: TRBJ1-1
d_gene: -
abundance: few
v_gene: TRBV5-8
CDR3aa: CASSLSPSSSRDTEAFF
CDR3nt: TGTGCCAGCAGCTTGTCCCCGTCCTCTAGTCGGGACACTGAAGCTTTCTTT

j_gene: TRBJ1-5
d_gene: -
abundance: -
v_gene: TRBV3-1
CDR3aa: CASSRGGSRNQPQHF
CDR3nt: TGTGCCAGCAGCCGCGGGGGCTCACGCAATCAGCCCCAGCATTTT

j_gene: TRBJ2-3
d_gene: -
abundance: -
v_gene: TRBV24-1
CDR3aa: CATSHESDTQYF
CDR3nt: TGTGCCACCAGCCACGAGTCAGATACGCAGTATTTT

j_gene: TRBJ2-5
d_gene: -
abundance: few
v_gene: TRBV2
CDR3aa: CASSEGQVGETQYF
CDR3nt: TGTGCCAGCAGTGAAGGACAGGTCGGGGAGACCCAGTACTTC

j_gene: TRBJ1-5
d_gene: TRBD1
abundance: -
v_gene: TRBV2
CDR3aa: CASRRGRDQPQHF
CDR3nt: TGTGCCAGCAGAAGGGGGCGCGATCAGCCCCAGCATTTT

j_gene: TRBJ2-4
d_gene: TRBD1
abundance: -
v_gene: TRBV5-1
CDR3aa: CASSRTGTEGNIQYF
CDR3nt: TGCGCCAGCAGCCGTACCGGGACAGAAGGAAACATTCAGTACTTC